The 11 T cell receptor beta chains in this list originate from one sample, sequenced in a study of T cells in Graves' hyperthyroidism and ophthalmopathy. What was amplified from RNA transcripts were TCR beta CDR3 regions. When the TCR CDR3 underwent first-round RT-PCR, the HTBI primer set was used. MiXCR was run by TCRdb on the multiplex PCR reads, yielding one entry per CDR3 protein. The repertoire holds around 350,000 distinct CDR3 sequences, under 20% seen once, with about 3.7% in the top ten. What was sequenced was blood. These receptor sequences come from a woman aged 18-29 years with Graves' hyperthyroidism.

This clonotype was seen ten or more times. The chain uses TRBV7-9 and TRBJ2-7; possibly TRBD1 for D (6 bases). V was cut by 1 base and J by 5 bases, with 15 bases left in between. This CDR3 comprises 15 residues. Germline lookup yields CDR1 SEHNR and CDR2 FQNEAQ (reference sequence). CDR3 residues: CASSLVATGSNEQYF. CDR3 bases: TGTGCCAGCAGCTTAGTTGCAACAGGGTCCAACGAGCAGTACTTC.

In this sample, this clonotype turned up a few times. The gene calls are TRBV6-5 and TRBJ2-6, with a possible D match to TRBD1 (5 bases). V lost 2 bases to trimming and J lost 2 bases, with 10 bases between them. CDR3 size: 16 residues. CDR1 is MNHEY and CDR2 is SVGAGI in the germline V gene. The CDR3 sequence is CASSYLRAPGANVLTF. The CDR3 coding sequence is TGTGCCAGCAGTTACCTCAGGGCCCCTGGGGCCAACGTCCTGACTTTC.

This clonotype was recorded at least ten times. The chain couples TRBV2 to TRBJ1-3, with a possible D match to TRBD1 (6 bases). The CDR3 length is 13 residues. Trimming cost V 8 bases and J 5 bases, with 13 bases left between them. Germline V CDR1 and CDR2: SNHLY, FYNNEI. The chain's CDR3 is CASGRGTRNTIYF. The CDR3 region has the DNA TGTGCCAGCGGGCGGGGGACAAGAAACACCATATATTTT. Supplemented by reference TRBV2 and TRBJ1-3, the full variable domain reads EPEVTQTPSHQVTQMGQEVILRCVPISNHLYFYWYRQILGQKVEFLVSFYNNEISEKSEIFDDQFSVERPDGSNFTLKIRSTKLEDSAMYFCASGRGTRNTIYFGEGSWLTVV.

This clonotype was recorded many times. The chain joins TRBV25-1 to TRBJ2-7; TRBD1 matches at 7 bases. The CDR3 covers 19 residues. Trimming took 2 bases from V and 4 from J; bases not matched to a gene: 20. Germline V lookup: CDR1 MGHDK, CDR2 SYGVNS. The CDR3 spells CASSEGSRGLVVPTYEQYF. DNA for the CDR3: TGTGCCAGCAGTGAAGGGAGTAGGGGGCTGGTGGTACCCACGTACGAGCAGTACTTC.

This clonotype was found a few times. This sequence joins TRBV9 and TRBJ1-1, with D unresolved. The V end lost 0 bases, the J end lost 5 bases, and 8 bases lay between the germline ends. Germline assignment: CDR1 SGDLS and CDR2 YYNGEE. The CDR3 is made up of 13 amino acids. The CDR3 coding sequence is TGTGCCAGCAGCGTAGTTCCTGGAACTGAAGCTTTCTTT. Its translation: CASSVVPGTEAFF. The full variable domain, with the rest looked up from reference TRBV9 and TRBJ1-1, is DSGVTQTPKHLITATGQRVTLRCSPRSGDLSVYWYQQSLDQGLQFLIQYYNGEERAKGNILERFSAQQFPDLHSELNLSSLELGDSALYFCASSVVPGTEAFFGQGTRLTVV.

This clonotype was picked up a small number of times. This CDR3 is CASSQHPDDGPQHF. For the CDR3, the DNA is TGTGCCAGCAGCCAACATCCCGATGATGGACCCCAGCATTTT. V gene TRBV3-1 combines with J gene TRBJ1-5; no reliable D call. V was cut by 2 bases and J by 10 bases, with 15 bases left in between. The CDR3 totals 14 residues. The germline V gene has CDR1 LGHDT and CDR2 YNNKEL (reference sequence).

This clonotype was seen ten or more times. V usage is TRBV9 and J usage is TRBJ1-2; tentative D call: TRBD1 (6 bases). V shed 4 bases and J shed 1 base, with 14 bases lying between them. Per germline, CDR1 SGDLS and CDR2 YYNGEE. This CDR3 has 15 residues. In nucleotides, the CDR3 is TGTGCCAGCAGCCCGCGGGGGGCGGGTAACTATGGCTACACCTTC. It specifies CASSPRGAGNYGYTF.

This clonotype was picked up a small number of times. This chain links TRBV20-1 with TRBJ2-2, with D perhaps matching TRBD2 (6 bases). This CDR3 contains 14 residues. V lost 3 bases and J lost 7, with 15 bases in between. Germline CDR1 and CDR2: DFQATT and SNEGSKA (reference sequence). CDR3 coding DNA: TGCAGTGCTAGCGGGGGACCCCTCGGCGGGGAGCTGTTTTTT. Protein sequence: CSASGGPLGGELFF.

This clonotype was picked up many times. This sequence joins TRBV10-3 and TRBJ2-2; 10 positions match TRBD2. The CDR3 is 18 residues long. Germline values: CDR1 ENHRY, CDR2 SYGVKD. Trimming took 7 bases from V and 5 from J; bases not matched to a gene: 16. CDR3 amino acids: CAINRKLPTSGETGELFF. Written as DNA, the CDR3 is TGTGCCATCAACAGAAAGCTCCCAACTAGCGGGGAGACCGGGGAGCTGTTTTTT.

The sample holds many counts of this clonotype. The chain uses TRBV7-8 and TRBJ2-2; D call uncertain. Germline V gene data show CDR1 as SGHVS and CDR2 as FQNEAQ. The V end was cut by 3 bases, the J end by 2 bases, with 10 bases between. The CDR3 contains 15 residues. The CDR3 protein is CASSFVMANTGELFF. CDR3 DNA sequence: TGTGCCAGCAGCTTTGTTATGGCAAACACCGGGGAGCTGTTTTTT.

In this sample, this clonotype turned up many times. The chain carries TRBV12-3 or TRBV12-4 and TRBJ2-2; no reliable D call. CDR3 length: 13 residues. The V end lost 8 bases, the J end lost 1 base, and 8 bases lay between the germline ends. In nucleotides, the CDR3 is TGTGCCAGCGCCGCGGTGAACACCGGGGAGCTGTTTTTT. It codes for CASAAVNTGELFF.